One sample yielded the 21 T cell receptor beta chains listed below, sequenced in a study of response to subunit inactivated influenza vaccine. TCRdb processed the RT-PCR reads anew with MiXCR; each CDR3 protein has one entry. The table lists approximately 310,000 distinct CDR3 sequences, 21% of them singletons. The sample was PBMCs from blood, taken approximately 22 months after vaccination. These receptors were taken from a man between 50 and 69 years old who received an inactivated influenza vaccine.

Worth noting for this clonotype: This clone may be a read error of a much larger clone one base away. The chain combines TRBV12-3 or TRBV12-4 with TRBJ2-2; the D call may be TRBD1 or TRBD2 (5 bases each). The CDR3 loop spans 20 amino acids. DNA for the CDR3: TGTGCCGGCAGTTTAGTATTCATCTTTACCCGGGACGCGAACACCGGGGAGCTGTTTTTT. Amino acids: CAGSLVFIFTRDANTGELFF.

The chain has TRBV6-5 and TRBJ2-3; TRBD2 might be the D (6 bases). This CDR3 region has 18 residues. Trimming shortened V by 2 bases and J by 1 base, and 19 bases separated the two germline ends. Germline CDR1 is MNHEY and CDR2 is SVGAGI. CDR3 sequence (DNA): TGTGCCAGCAGTTACCTTGCGGGGTCCCGGGTTGGCACAGATACGCAGTATTTT. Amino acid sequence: CASSYLAGSRVGTDTQYF.

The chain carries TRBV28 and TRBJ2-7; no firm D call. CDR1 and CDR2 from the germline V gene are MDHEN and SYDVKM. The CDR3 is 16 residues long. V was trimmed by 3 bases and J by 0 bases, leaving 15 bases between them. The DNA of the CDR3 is TGTGCCAGCAGTTTGCGGAAAGGTCTGAGCTCCTACGAGCAGTACTTC. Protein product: CASSLRKGLSSYEQYF.

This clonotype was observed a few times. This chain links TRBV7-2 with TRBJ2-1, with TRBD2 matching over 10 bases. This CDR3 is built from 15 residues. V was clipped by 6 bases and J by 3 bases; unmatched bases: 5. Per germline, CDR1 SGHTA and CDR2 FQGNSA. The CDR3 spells CASSPEREGYNEQFF. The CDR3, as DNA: TGTGCCAGCAGTCCCGAGCGGGAGGGCTACAATGAGCAGTTCTTC.

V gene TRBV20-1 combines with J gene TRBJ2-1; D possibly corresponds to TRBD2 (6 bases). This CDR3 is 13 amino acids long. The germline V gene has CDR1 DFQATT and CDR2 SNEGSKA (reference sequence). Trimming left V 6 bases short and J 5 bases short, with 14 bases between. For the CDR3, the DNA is TGCAGTGCCCCCAGGACTACCGACAATGAGCAGTTCTTC. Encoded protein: CSAPRTTDNEQFF.

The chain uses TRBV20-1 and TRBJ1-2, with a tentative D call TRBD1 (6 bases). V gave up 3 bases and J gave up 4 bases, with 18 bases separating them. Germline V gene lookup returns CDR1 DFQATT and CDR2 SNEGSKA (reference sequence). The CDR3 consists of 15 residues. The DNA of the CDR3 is TGCAGTGCTAGCCACCTCACAGGGTGGGTCTATGGCTACACCTTC. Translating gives CSASHLTGWVYGYTF.

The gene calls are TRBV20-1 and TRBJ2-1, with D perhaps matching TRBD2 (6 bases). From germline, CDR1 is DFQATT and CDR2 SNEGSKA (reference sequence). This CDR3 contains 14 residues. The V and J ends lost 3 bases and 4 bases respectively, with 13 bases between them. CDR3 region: CSASFGGWYNEQFF. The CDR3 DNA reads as TGCAGTGCTAGTTTCGGGGGTTGGTACAATGAGCAGTTCTTC.

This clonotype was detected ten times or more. In nucleotides, the CDR3 is TGTGCCAGCAGTTTCCGGGGTAGTCAGCCCCAGCATTTT. Translating gives CASSFRGSQPQHF. The V call is TRBV12-3 or TRBV12-4, the J call TRBJ1-5; D is undetermined. The CDR3 totals 13 residues. The V end was cut by 3 bases, the J end by 6 bases, with 9 bases between.

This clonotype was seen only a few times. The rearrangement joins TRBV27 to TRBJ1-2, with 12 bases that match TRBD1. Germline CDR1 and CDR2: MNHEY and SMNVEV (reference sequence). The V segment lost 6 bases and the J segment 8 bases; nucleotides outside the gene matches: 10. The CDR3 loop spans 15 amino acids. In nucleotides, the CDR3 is TGTGCCAGCAGGCACACCGGGACAGGGGGCGGGGGCTACACCTTC. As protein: CASRHTGTGGGGYTF.

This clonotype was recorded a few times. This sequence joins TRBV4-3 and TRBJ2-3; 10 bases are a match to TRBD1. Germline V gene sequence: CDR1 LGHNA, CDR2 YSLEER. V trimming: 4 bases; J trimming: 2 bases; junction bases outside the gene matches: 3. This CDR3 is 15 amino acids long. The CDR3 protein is CASSPGQGYTDTQYF. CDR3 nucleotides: TGCGCCAGCAGCCCGGGACAGGGGTACACAGATACGCAGTATTTT.

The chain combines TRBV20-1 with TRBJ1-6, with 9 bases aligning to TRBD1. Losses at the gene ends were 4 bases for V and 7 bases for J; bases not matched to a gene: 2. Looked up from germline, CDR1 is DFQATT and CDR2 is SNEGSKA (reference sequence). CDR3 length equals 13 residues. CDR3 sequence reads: CSAKGQGNSPLHF. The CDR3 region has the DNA TGCAGTGCTAAGGGACAGGGCAATTCACCCCTCCACTTT.

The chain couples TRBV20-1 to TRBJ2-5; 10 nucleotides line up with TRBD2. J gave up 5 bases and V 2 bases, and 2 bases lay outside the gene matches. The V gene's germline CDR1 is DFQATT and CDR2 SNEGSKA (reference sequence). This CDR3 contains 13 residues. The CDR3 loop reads CSARLAGAETQYF. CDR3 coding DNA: TGCAGTGCTAGACTAGCGGGAGCGGAGACCCAGTACTTC.

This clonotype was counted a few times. This CDR3 is CSGWMNTEAFF. The CDR3 nucleotides read TGCAGTGGGTGGATGAACACTGAAGCTTTCTTT. The J gene is TRBJ1-1, the V gene TRBV20-1; D unclear. The CDR3 covers 11 residues. Trimming took off 7 bases at V and 0 bases at J, with 6 bases between the two ends. From germline, CDR1 is DFQATT and CDR2 SNEGSKA (reference sequence).

CDR3 protein: CATKEGGSQETQYF. The CDR3 region has the DNA TGTGCCACTAAGGAGGGAGGCTCTCAAGAGACCCAGTACTTC. The chain couples TRBV6-2 or TRBV6-3 to TRBJ2-5, with D tentatively TRBD2 (6 bases). Germline CDR1 MNHEY, CDR2 SVGEGT. The CDR3 loop spans 14 amino acids. Trimming cost V 10 bases and J 2 bases, with 17 bases left between them.

The CDR3 nucleotides read TGTGCCAGTAGTATCCTAAGGGGCGAGCAGTACTTC. Amino acid sequence: CASSILRGEQYF. This rearrangement joins TRBV19 to TRBJ2-7; TRBD1 might be the D (5 bases). Germline CDR1 LNHDA, CDR2 SQIVND (reference sequence). With 3 bases removed from V and 6 bases from J, the gap between germline ends came to 9 bases. This CDR3 is built from 12 residues.

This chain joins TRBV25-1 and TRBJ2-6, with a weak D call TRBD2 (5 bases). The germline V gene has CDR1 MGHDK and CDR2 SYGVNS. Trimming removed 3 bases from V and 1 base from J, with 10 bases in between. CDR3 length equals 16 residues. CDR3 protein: CASSEREPSGANVLTF. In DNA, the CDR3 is TGTGCCAGCAGTGAGAGGGAACCGTCTGGGGCCAACGTCCTGACTTTC.

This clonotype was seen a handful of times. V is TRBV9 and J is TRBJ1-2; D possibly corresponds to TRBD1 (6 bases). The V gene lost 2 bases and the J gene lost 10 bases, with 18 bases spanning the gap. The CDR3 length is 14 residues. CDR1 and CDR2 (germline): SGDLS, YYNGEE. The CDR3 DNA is TGTGCCAGCAGCGTGGGCACAGGGAGAGAAGCCTACACCTTC. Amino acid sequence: CASSVGTGREAYTF.

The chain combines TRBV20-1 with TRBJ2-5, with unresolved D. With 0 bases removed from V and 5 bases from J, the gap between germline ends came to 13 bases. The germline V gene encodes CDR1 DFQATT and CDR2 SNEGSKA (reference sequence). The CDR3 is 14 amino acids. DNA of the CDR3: TGCAGTGCTAGAGATGTTAAAGGTTGGGAGACCCAGTACTTC. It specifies CSARDVKGWETQYF.

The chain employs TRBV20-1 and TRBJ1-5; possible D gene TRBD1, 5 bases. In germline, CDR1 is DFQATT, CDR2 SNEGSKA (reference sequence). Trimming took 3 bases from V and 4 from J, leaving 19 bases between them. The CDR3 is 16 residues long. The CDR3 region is CSASVEAGAKNQPQHF. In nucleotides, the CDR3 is TGCAGTGCTAGTGTCGAGGCCGGGGCCAAGAATCAGCCCCAGCATTTT.

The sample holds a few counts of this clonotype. The CDR3 loop is CASSQGHGGADTQYF. DNA of the CDR3: TGTGCCAGCAGCCAAGGGCACGGGGGGGCAGATACGCAGTATTTT. J is TRBJ2-3 and V is TRBV4-2; 8 bases are shared with TRBD2. The CDR3 loop spans 15 amino acids. V lost 1 base, J lost 4 bases, and 4 bases stayed unmatched. CDR1 and CDR2 (germline): LGHNA, YNFKEQ.

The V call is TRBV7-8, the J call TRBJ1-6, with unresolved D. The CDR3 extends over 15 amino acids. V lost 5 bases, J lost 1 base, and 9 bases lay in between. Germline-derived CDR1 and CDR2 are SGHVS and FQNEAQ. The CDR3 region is CASSRLGSYNSPLHF. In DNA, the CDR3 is TGTGCCAGCAGCCGTTTGGGGTCCTATAATTCACCCCTCCACTTT. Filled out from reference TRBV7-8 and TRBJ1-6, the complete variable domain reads GAGVSQSPRYKVAKRGQDVALRCDPISGHVSLFWYQQALGQGPEFLTYFQNEAQLDKSGLPSDRFFAERPEGSVSTLKIQRTQQEDSAVYLCASSRLGSYNSPLHFGNGTRLTVT.